This TCR beta chain originates from a study of cytomegalovirus exposure and HLA in healthy donors. Study-wide results and caveats: A link between a missense DCLRE1C variant and TCR beta V- and J-gene trimming emerged from a later analysis. Rarity held for most TCR sequences, but there were some public TCRs that occurred in many donors.

Primers: 60 Vbeta forward and 13 Jbeta reverse. Only in-frame clones appear in the TCRdb table, and some are missing; sequencing was by immunoSEQ multiplex PCR. This sample's table reports tens of thousands of clones. Comment on this clone: The target antigen is unknown.

The clonotype originates from a man between 50 and 59 years old in good health and CMV-seronegative. Source material: PBMCs.

CDR3 region: CASSLSRDYGYTF. The CDR3 coding sequence is TGTGCCAGCAGCTTATCCCGGGATTATGGCTACACCTTC. This chain links TRBV11-2 with TRBJ1-2; D gene uncertain. This CDR3 is built from 13 residues. The V and J ends lost 2 bases and 5 bases respectively, with 9 bases between them. CDR1 is SGHAT, CDR2 FQNNGV, per germline. The full variable domain, in which reference TRBV11-2 and TRBJ1-2 provide the parts outside the CDR3, is EAGVAQSPRYKIIEKRQSVAFWCNPISGHATLYWYQQILGQGPKLLIQFQNNGVVDDSQLPKDRFSAERLKGVDSTLKIQPAKLEDSAVYLCASSLSRDYGYTFGSGTRLTVV.